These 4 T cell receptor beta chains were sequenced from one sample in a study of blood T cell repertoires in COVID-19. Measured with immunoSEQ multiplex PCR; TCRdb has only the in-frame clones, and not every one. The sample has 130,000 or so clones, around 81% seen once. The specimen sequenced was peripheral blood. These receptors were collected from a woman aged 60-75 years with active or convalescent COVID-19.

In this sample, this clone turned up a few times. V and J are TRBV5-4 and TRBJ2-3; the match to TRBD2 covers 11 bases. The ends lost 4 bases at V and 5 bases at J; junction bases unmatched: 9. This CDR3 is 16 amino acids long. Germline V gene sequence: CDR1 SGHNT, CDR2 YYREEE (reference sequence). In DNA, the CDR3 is TGTGCCAGCAGCCTCCGCACTAGCGGGAGTGGAGATACGCAGTATTTT. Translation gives CASSLRTSGSGDTQYF.

CDR3 region: CAISVGSANYGYTF. The CDR3 DNA follows: TGTGCCATCAGTGTTGGCAGCGCTAACTATGGCTACACCTTC. J is TRBJ1-2 and V is TRBV10-3, with D unclear. The CDR3 covers 14 residues. V lost 4 bases and J lost 0, with 9 bases in between. The germline V gene encodes CDR1 ENHRY and CDR2 SYGVKD.

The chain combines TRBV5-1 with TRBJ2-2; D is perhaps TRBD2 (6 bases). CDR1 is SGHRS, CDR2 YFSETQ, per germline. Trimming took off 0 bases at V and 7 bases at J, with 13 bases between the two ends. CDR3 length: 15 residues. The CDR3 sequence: CASSLAERAVGELFF. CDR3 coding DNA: TGCGCCAGCAGCTTGGCCGAGCGGGCAGTCGGGGAGCTGTTTTTT.

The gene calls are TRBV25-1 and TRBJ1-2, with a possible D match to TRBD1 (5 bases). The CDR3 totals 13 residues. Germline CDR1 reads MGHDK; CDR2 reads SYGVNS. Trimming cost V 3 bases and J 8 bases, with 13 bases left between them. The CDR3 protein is CASSDGTRRGYTF. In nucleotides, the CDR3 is TGTGCCAGCAGTGACGGGACTCGTCGGGGCTACACCTTC.